The following is a T cell receptor (beta chain) sequence with its context. With 4 bases clipped from V and 3 bases from J, the junction kept 2 bases outside the gene matches. CDR1 is LNHDA and CDR2 is SQIVND in the germline V gene (reference sequence). The CDR3 extends over 15 amino acids. The data belong to a study of blood T cell repertoires in COVID-19. Overall study: The cDNA or gDNA used as material had been derived from T cells, B-cell-depleted T cells, or PBMCs.

Participants spanned ages about 18 to 100 years and resided in around 25 US areas. Donors were grouped by their self-reported clinical history. The recovered donors of Cohort 3 showed two negative PCRs, clearance, or symptom resolution. TCRdb's copy holds only in-frame clones and misses some; the assay was immunoSEQ multiplex PCR. The sample includes fewer than 450,000 clones, roughly 90% of them seen just once. The receptor comes from a woman aged 30 to 39 who had recovered from COVID-19. Sequencing was carried out using PBMCs or T cells enriched from blood (not recorded which). The V gene is TRBV19, the J gene TRBJ2-1; 11 bases align to TRBD2. The CDR3 here is CASSTLAGDYNEQFF. For the CDR3, the DNA is TGTGCCAGTAGTACACTAGCGGGGGACTACAATGAGCAGTTCTTC. Using reference TRBV19 and TRBJ2-1 for the parts outside the CDR3, the full variable domain is DGGITQSPKYLFRKEGQNVTLSCEQNLNHDAMYWYRQDPGQGLRLIYYSQIVNDFQKGDIAEGYSVSREKKESFPLTVTSAQKNPTAFYLCASSTLAGDYNEQFFGPGTRLTVL.